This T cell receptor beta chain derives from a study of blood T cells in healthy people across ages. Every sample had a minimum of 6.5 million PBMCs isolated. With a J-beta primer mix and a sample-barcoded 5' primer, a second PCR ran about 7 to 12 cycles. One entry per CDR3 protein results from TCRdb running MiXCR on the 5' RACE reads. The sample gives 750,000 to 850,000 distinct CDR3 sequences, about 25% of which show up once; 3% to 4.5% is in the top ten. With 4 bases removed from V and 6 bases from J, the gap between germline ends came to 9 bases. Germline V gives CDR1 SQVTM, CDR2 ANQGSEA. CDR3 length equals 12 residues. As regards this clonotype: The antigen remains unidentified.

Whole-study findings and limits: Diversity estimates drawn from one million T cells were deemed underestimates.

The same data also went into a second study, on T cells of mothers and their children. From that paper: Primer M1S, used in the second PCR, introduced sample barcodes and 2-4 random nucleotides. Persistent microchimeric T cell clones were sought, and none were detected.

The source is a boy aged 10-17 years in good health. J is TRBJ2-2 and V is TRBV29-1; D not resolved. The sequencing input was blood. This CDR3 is CSVGFGPGELFF. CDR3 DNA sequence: TGCAGCGTTGGTTTCGGCCCCGGGGAGCTGTTTTTT.